The clone carrying this T cell receptor (beta chain) was seen a handful of times. The study recruited people aged roughly 18 to 100 years across more than 20 US areas. This specimen comes from a study of blood T cell repertoires in COVID-19. Overall study context: The study drew acute and convalescent COVID-19 samples from the United States, Italy and Spain.

The authors' processing: Amplification with reference gene primers provided the estimates of nucleated cell counts. Sequenced by immunoSEQ multiplex PCR; TCRdb stores in-frame clones only, minus some. V and J calls and clone size follow that table, whereas D and trimming were derived from the DNA. The table lists about 140,000 clones, 84% of them singletons. Germline V gene lookup returns CDR1 LNHDA and CDR2 SQIVND (reference sequence). Trimming took 4 bases from V and 2 from J; bases not matched to a gene: 0. The CDR3 totals 14 residues. This TCR was recovered from a woman aged 50 to 60 with acute COVID-19. The rearrangement joins TRBV19 to TRBJ2-1; TRBD2 matches 9 bases. The sample taken for sequencing was PBMCs or T cells enriched from blood (not recorded which). The CDR3: CASSKREAYNEQFF. CDR3 sequence (DNA): TGTGCCAGTAGTAAGCGGGAGGCCTACAATGAGCAGTTCTTC.